This TCR beta chain derives from a study of CD8 T cells in ankylosing spondylitis. Whole-study findings and limits: Ankylosing spondylitis blood appeared to carry a characteristic TCR beta motif of roughly eight highly homologous variants.

This clonotype came up many times. Its antigen is currently unknown. Libraries for TCR beta were made by quantitative 5'-RACE with molecular barcodes. TCRdb re-derived calls from the 5' RACE reads in MiXCR, one entry per CDR3 protein. The table has over 100,000 distinct CDR3 sequences, roughly 7.3% seen once. This CDR3 region has 12 residues. Looked up from germline, CDR1 is SGHRS and CDR2 is YFSETQ. The V end lost 3 bases, the J end lost 2 bases, and 6 bases lay between the germline ends. Source material: blood, either unsorted or a sorted T cell fraction (not recorded which). This chain joins TRBV5-1 and TRBJ2-7; D not certain. The receptor's source is a male donor with ankylosing spondylitis or in good health (not recorded which). CDR3 sequence: CASSSEAYEQYF. CDR3 nucleotides: TGCGCCAGCAGCTCAGAAGCCTACGAGCAGTACTTC.